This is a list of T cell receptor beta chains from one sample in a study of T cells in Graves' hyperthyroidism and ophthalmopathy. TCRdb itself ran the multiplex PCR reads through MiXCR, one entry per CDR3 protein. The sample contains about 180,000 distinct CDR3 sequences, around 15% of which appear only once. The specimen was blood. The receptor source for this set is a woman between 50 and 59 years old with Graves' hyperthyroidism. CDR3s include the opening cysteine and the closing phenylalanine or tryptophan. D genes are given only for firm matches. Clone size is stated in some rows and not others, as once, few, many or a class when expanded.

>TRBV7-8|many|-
CASSLPGQRNPGGYTF
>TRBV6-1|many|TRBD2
CASSAPAGGYNEQFF
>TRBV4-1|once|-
CASSQAYRGSSTDTQYF
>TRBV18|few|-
CASSPLDDSGNTIYF
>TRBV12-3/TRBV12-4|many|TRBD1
CASTPTGDNSPLHF
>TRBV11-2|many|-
CASSLVVVASTGELFF
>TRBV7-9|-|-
CASSLFADTQYF
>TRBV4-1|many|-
CASSQGTEETQYF
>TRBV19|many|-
CASSMLKESYEQYF
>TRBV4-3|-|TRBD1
CASSQGRGVNQPQHF
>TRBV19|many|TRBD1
CASSIQGATNEKLFF
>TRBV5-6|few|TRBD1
CASSWTTGTGEETQYF
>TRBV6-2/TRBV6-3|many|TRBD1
CASSYGTANYGYTF
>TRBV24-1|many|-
CATTRPPYNEQFF
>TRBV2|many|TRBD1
CASSARTGYGYTF
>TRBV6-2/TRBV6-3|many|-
CASTLRARTGSSYEQYF
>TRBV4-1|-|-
CASSQAIRETQYF
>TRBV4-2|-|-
CASSQDSAEAFF
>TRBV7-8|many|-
CASSFQDEQFF
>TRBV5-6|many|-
CASSLGYLGNRETQYF
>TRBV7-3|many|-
CASSLTSARTGELFF
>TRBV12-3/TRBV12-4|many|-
CASSLLPLETQYF
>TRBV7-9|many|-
CASSVQATNEKLFF
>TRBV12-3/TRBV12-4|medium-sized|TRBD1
CASSQQGVRTEAFF
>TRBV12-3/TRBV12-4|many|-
CASSSIGGTEAFF
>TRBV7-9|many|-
CASSRGGLERTGELFF
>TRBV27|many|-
CASSSLGYEQYF
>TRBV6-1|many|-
CASSPPGGTQYF
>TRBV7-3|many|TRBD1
CASSFMGQPVTGELFF
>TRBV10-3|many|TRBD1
CAISDGQGIGQPQHF